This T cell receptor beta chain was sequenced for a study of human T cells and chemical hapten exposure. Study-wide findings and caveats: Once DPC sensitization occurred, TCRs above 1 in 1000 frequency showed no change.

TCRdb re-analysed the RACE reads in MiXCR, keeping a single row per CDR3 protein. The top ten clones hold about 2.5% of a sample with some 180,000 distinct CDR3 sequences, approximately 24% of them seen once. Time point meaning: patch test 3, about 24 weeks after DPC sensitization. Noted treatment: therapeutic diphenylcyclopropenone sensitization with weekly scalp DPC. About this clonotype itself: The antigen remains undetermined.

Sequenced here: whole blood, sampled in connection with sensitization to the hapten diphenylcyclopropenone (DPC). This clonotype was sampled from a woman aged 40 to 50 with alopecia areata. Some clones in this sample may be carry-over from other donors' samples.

The CDR3 DNA follows: TGTGCCAGCAGCGACACTTTCCAAGAGACCCAGTACTTC. Its translation is CASSDTFQETQYF. The rearrangement uses TRBV28 and TRBJ2-5; no firm D call. The V and J ends lost 6 bases and 1 base respectively, with 9 bases between them. This CDR3 has 13 residues. Per germline, CDR1 MDHEN and CDR2 SYDVKM.